In its sample, the clone carrying this TCR beta chain was seen a few times. No antigen is known for it. The second PCR ran roughly 6 to 11 cycles with a sample-barcoded 5' primer and J-beta primers. MiXCR, applied by TCRdb to the 5' RACE reads, yields one record per CDR3 protein. The sample lists around 1,000,000 distinct CDR3 sequences, around 25% seen once, with approximately 0.79% in the top ten. V lost 5 bases and J 3 bases, leaving 13 bases between the germline ends. CDR3 length equals 14 residues. Per germline, CDR1 SEHNR and CDR2 FQNEAQ (reference sequence). This entry belongs to a study of blood T cells in healthy people across ages. About the research overall: About one barcoded beta molecule per two T cells was the capture yield of template switching. Study-level points and caveats: It was held that the diversity estimates obtained from one million T cells were underestimates.

These data also featured in a second study, about T cells of mothers and their children.

The sequenced sample was blood. The V gene is TRBV7-9, the J gene TRBJ2-5; TRBD2 is a possible D gene (6 bases). The sequence was collected from a girl aged 2 to 9 in good health. CDR3 protein: CASSPTPSEETQYF. The CDR3 nucleotides are TGTGCCAGCAGCCCTACTCCTAGCGAAGAGACCCAGTACTTC.